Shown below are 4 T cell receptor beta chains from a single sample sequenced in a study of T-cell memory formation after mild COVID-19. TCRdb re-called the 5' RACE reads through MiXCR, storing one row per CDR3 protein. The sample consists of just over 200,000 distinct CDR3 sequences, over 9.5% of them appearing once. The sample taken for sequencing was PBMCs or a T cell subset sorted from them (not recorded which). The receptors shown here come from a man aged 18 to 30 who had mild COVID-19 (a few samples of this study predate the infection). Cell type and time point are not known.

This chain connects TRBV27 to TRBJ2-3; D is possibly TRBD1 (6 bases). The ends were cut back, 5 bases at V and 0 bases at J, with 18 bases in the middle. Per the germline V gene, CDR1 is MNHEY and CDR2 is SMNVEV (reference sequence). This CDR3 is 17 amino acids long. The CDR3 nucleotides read TGTGCCAGCAGTATCCGACAGGCCGGTACTAGCACAGATACGCAGTATTTT. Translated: CASSIRQAGTSTDTQYF.

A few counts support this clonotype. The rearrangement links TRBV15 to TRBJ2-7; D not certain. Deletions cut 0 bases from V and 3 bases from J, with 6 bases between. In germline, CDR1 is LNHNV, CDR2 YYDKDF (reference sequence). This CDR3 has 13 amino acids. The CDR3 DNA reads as TGTGCCACCAGCAGAGATCAAGGCTACGAGCAGTACTTC. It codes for CATSRDQGYEQYF.

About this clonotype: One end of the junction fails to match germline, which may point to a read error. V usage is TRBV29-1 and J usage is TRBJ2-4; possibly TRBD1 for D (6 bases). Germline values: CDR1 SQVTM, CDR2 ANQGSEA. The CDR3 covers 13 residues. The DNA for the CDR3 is TGCAGCATTGAGACCTCCGCCGGGACAAATCAGTACTTC. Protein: CSIETSAGTNQYF.

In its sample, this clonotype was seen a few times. The CDR3 region is CSARDPSGGDTQYF. The CDR3 DNA reads TGCAGTGCTAGAGATCCTAGCGGGGGGGATACGCAGTATTTT. The chain has TRBV20-1 and TRBJ2-3, with 11 bases aligning to TRBD2. Per germline, CDR1 DFQATT and CDR2 SNEGSKA (reference sequence). The CDR3 has 14 amino acids. Trimming at V came to 0 bases and at J to 6 bases, leaving 2 bases not matched to a gene.